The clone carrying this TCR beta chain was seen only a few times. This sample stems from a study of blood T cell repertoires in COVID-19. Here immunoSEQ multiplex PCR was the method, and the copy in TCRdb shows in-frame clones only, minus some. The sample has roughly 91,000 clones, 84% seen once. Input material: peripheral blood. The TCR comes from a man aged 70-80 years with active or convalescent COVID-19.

CDR3 coding DNA: TGTGCCAGCAGGGCCACAGGCTTAGTCTATGGCTACACCTTC. This sequence encodes CASRATGLVYGYTF. The chain employs TRBV28 and TRBJ1-2; D is perhaps TRBD1 (5 bases). V lost 6 bases to trimming and J lost 4 bases, with 15 bases between them. Looked up from germline, CDR1 is MDHEN and CDR2 is SYDVKM. The CDR3 totals 14 residues.